Shown below are 26 T cell receptor beta chains from a single sample sequenced in a study of OX40 agonist ivuxolimab in advanced cancers. The repertoire was sequenced with immunoSEQ multiplex PCR; TCRdb's copy has only in-frame clones and lacks some. Altogether about 100,000 clones are present, around nine tenths being singletons, with the ten largest covering over 0.3%. The starting material was CD4+ or CD8+ T cells sorted from blood, obtained in a trial of the OX40 agonist ivuxolimab. Receptors were obtained from an adult with an advanced solid tumor such as melanoma, head and neck, liver or kidney cancer.

This chain joins TRBV6-5 and TRBJ1-5; 7 bases align to TRBD1. Germline loops: CDR1 MNHEY, CDR2 SVGAGI. This CDR3 is 13 amino acids long. The V segment lost 7 bases and the J segment 6 bases; nucleotides outside the gene matches: 6. This chain's CDR3 is CASTDRVGQPQHF. As DNA, the CDR3 is TGTGCCAGCACTGACAGGGTTGGTCAGCCCCAGCATTTT.

V usage is TRBV4-3 and J usage is TRBJ2-7; 9 nucleotides agree with TRBD2. V was clipped by 4 bases and J by 2 bases; unmatched bases: 9. Germline values: CDR1 LGHNA, CDR2 YSLEER. The CDR3 is 16 amino acids. The chain's CDR3 is CASSRTGLAGAYEQYF. CDR3 coding DNA: TGCGCCAGCAGCCGCACGGGATTAGCGGGAGCCTACGAGCAGTACTTC.

The chain uses TRBV15 and TRBJ2-2; TRBD2 aligns across 9 bases. The germline V gene has CDR1 LNHNV and CDR2 YYDKDF (reference sequence). There are 14 residues in the CDR3. V dropped 5 bases and J dropped 4; count of bases not matched to a gene: 2. This chain's CDR3 is CATSLAGVTGELFF. CDR3 sequence (DNA): TGTGCCACCAGCTTAGCGGGGGTCACCGGGGAGCTGTTTTTT.

The rearrangement links TRBV27 to TRBJ2-7; TRBD1 agrees at 8 bases. Germline V lookup: CDR1 MNHEY, CDR2 SMNVEV (reference sequence). The V and J ends lost 3 bases and 3 bases, in that order; junction bases with no gene match: 13. This CDR3 has 17 residues. CDR3 nucleotide sequence: TGTGCCAGCAGTTTTTCAGGTAGAAGACAGGGGATCTACGAGCAGTACTTC. As protein: CASSFSGRRQGIYEQYF.

This chain joins TRBV7-2 and TRBJ1-4, with a tentative D call TRBD1 (5 bases). With 3 bases removed from V and 5 bases from J, the gap between germline ends came to 13 bases. Germline loops: CDR1 SGHTA, CDR2 FQGNSA. This CDR3 spans 15 amino acids. The CDR3 DNA sequence: TGTGCCAGCAGCTTCAGGAGGGGACCGAATGAAAAACTGTTTTTT. It is translated as CASSFRRGPNEKLFF. Complete variable domain (other parts from reference TRBV7-2 and TRBJ1-4): GAGVSQSPSNKVTEKGKDVELRCDPISGHTALYWYRQSLGQGLEFLIYFQGNSAPDKSGLPSDRFSAERTGGSVSTLTIQRTQQEDSAVYLCASSFRRGPNEKLFFGSGTQLSVL.

V is TRBV28 and J is TRBJ2-7; 7 bases agree with TRBD2. The ends lost 6 bases at V and 3 bases at J; junction bases unmatched: 8. The CDR3 has 14 amino acids. CDR1 MDHEN and CDR2 SYDVKM come from the germline V gene. The CDR3 reads CASRVEASGYEQYF. CDR3 DNA sequence: TGTGCCAGCAGGGTGGAGGCTAGCGGCTACGAGCAGTACTTC.

This clone was counted a few times. An end of the junction differs from the germline gene, which may be a read error. This chain links TRBV2 with TRBJ2-7; possible D gene TRBD1, 6 bases. Germline CDR1 is SNHLY and CDR2 is FYNNEI. The CDR3 loop spans 13 amino acids. CDR3 nucleotide sequence: TGTGCCAGCAGTGAAGCGCTTCGGACAGTAGTAATATTC. Protein product: CASSEALRTVVIF.

A few counts support this clone. The CDR3 protein is CATPTGVKGNQPQHF. Here the CDR3 DNA reads TGTGCCACGCCGACAGGGGTGAAGGGCAATCAGCCCCAGCATTTT. The chain uses TRBV7-9 and TRBJ1-5, with TRBD1 matching over 8 bases. The junction had 10 bases not matched to a gene; V was cut back by 10 bases and J by 2 bases. Germline values: CDR1 SEHNR, CDR2 FQNEAQ (reference sequence). The CDR3 loop spans 15 amino acids.

The rearrangement links TRBV6-5 to TRBJ2-3, with 7 bases that match TRBD2. The CDR3 runs 15 residues. Germline V lookup: CDR1 MNHEY, CDR2 SVGAGI. The V gene end was trimmed by 6 bases and the J gene end by 6 bases; junction bases not matched to a gene: 12. CDR3 bases: TGTGCCAGCAGCCCCGGGGGAGGGAGGGGCGATACGCAGTATTTT. Its translation: CASSPGGGRGDTQYF.

The rearrangement uses TRBV11-2 and TRBJ2-7; the D gene is possibly TRBD1 (5 bases). This CDR3 is built from 14 residues. Germline assignment: CDR1 SGHAT and CDR2 FQNNGV. V was pared by 1 base and J by 2 bases, with 9 bases between. The CDR3 loop is CASSLGGAPYEQYF. The CDR3 DNA is TGTGCCAGCAGCTTAGGGGGCGCTCCCTACGAGCAGTACTTC. Full variable domain (rest looked up from reference TRBV11-2 and TRBJ2-7): EAGVAQSPRYKIIEKRQSVAFWCNPISGHATLYWYQQILGQGPKLLIQFQNNGVVDDSQLPKDRFSAERLKGVDSTLKIQPAKLEDSAVYLCASSLGGAPYEQYFGPGTRLTVT.

The chain employs TRBV10-3 and TRBJ2-3, with a tentative D call TRBD1 (5 bases). The CDR3 length is 16 residues. With 0 bases removed from V and 1 base from J, the gap between germline ends came to 11 bases. Looked up from germline, CDR1 is ENHRY and CDR2 is SYGVKD. The CDR3: CAISESIGRGTDTQYF. CDR3 in DNA: TGTGCCATCAGTGAGTCGATAGGCAGGGGCACAGATACGCAGTATTTT.

The V gene is TRBV4-1, the J gene TRBJ1-2, with 7 nucleotides matching TRBD1. V lost 0 bases, J lost 4 bases, and 8 bases stayed unmatched. Germline CDR1 is MGHRA and CDR2 is YSYEKL. The CDR3 runs to 16 residues. CDR3 sequence (DNA): TGCGCCAGCAGCCAAGACAGAGGGGGCTTGGGCTATGGCTACACCTTC. This codes for CASSQDRGGLGYGYTF.

The chain joins TRBV9 to TRBJ2-5, with TRBD1 identical over 10 bases. The CDR3 extends over 16 amino acids. Per the germline V gene, CDR1 is SGDLS and CDR2 is YYNGEE. Trimming at V came to 0 bases and at J to 7 bases, leaving 9 bases not matched to a gene. This CDR3 is CASSVGPGQGEGTQYF. CDR3 nucleotides: TGTGCCAGCAGCGTAGGACCTGGACAGGGGGAAGGGACCCAGTACTTC.

This chain links TRBV5-6 with TRBJ1-4; D is possibly TRBD1 (6 bases). CDR1 and CDR2 (germline): SGHDT, YYEEEE. The CDR3 consists of 15 residues. V lost 7 bases and J lost 4, with 17 bases in between. This CDR3 is CASSTPGQINEKLFF. In DNA form, the CDR3 reads TGTGCCAGCTCAACCCCCGGACAGATTAATGAAAAACTGTTTTTT.

The sample holds a few counts of this clone. J is TRBJ2-2 and V is TRBV11-3, with unresolved D. The germline V gene encodes CDR1 SGHNT and CDR2 YENEEA. The CDR3 covers 13 residues. The V gene lost 0 bases and the J gene lost 4 bases, with 3 bases spanning the gap. CDR3 in DNA: TGTGCCAGCAGCTTAGACGGCACCGGGGAGCTGTTTTTT. It is translated as CASSLDGTGELFF.

This clone was detected only once. The V gene is TRBV20-1, the J gene TRBJ2-3; D may be TRBD2 (6 bases). This CDR3 region has 11 residues. Germline values: CDR1 DFQATT, CDR2 SNEGSKA (reference sequence). The V gene lost 6 bases and the J gene lost 5 bases, with 9 bases spanning the gap. CDR3: CSAASEDTQYF. CDR3 sequence (DNA): TGCAGTGCAGCTAGCGAAGATACGCAGTATTTT.

This clone was seen more than once but under ten times. The chain's CDR3 is CASSPQGARLAGGQSYNEQFF. Here the CDR3 DNA reads TGTGCCAGTAGTCCCCAGGGGGCTCGGCTAGCGGGAGGACAATCCTACAATGAGCAGTTCTTC. This chain connects TRBV19 to TRBJ2-1; 11 bases fit TRBD2. This CDR3 is 21 amino acids long. Germline trimming cut 5 bases from V and 1 base from J; bases unmatched to any gene: 19. The V gene's germline CDR1 is LNHDA and CDR2 SQIVND (reference sequence).

The chain couples TRBV15 to TRBJ2-5; the D gene is possibly TRBD1 (5 bases). Germline V lookup: CDR1 LNHNV, CDR2 YYDKDF (reference sequence). The V and J ends lost 0 bases and 4 bases respectively, with 15 bases between them. The CDR3 sequence is 16 residues long. CDR3 DNA sequence: TGTGCCACCAGCAGAGATGTTAACAGGCAAGGAGAGACCCAGTACTTC. This encodes CATSRDVNRQGETQYF.

The rearrangement links TRBV6-1 to TRBJ2-5; no clear D gene. V was trimmed by 5 bases and J by 3 bases, leaving 13 bases between them. The CDR3 totals 14 residues. Germline V gene sequence: CDR1 MNHNS, CDR2 SASEGT. The CDR3 coding sequence is TGTGCCAGCAGTCCGGCAGGTAGAAAAGAGACCCAGTACTTC. The encoded protein is CASSPAGRKETQYF.

The chain couples TRBV4-2 to TRBJ1-4, with D possibly being TRBD1 (6 bases). In germline, CDR1 is LGHNA, CDR2 YNFKEQ. CDR3 size: 19 residues. Trimming removed 0 bases from V and 10 bases from J, with 27 bases in between. The CDR3 DNA is TGTGCCAGCAGCCAAGATACGAGGAGGGGGGAAGCCAATGAAGGAAAACTGTTTTTT. It yields the protein CASSQDTRRGEANEGKLFF.

The V gene is TRBV10-3, the J gene TRBJ2-3; D gene unclear. Germline V CDR1 and CDR2: ENHRY, SYGVKD. This CDR3 has 15 residues. Trimming removed 0 bases from V and 4 bases from J, with 11 bases in between. Here the CDR3 reads CAISESMGYSDTQYF. The CDR3 coding sequence is TGTGCCATCAGTGAGTCGATGGGGTATTCAGATACGCAGTATTTT.

CDR3 nucleotides: TGTGCCAGCAGCTTCCGCGGGAGCAGGTCCTACGAGCAGTACTTC. Residues: CASSFRGSRSYEQYF. The chain recombines TRBV7-9 with TRBJ2-7, with TRBD2 matching over 7 bases. Germline V CDR1 and CDR2: SEHNR, FQNEAQ (reference sequence). CDR3 size: 15 residues. Trimming at V came to 3 bases and at J to 1 base, leaving 6 bases not matched to a gene.

The chain joins TRBV5-5 to TRBJ2-2; 8 bases line up with TRBD2. Germline loops: CDR1 SGHKS, CDR2 YYEKEE (reference sequence). The ends lost 2 bases at V and 1 base at J; junction bases unmatched: 7. CDR3 length: 17 residues. CDR3 sequence reads: CASSFYSGLGNTGELFF. As DNA, the CDR3 is TGTGCCAGCAGCTTCTATTCGGGACTAGGGAACACCGGGGAGCTGTTTTTT.

This clone was detected once. CDR3 region: CATSRDLAGTSAYEQYF. In DNA, the CDR3 is TGTGCCACCAGCAGAGATTTGGCGGGGACTAGCGCCTACGAGCAGTACTTC. This sequence joins TRBV15 and TRBJ2-7; 10 nucleotides match TRBD2. The CDR3 is 17 amino acids. V trimming: 0 bases; J trimming: 2 bases; junction bases outside the gene matches: 7. The germline V gene has CDR1 LNHNV and CDR2 YYDKDF (reference sequence).

This chain links TRBV21-1 with TRBJ1-3; the tabulated D call, TRBD1, remains unverified against the DNA. TRBV21-1 is noted as a pseudogene. The CDR3 is made up of 11 amino acids. The DNA of the CDR3 is TGTGCCAGCAACGCCCGGGACAGGAGGGATTTT. Its protein product is CASNARDRRDF.

The chain joins TRBV4-3 to TRBJ2-7; D perhaps matches TRBD1 (6 bases). CDR1 LGHNA and CDR2 YSLEER come from the germline V gene. The V end lost 3 bases, the J end lost 2 bases, and 14 bases lay between the germline ends. This CDR3 contains 15 residues. The CDR3 sequence: CASSQDFRDTYEQYF. CDR3 coding DNA: TGCGCCAGCAGCCAGGACTTCAGGGACACCTACGAGCAGTACTTC.